A single sample gave rise to the 13 T cell receptor beta chains below, sequenced in a study of cytomegalovirus exposure and HLA in healthy donors. Primers: 60 Vbeta forward and 13 Jbeta reverse. Clones were sequenced by immunoSEQ multiplex PCR, and TCRdb holds only the in-frame ones, with some missing. The sample consists of around 130,000 clones, approximately 80% of them appearing once. The specimen sequenced was PBMCs. The receptor source for this set is a human donor in good health.

Details on this clone: The junction departs from the called germline gene at one end, perhaps through a read error. The rearrangement uses TRBV7-7 and TRBJ2-7, with D uncertain. The CDR3 runs to 15 residues. CDR1 is SSHAT, CDR2 FNYEAQ, per germline (reference sequence). The CDR3 is CASSLGLGRNDEQYF. The CDR3 DNA follows: TGTGCTAGCAGCTTAGGCCTGGGCAGAAACGACGAGCAGTACTTC.

This chain uses TRBV18 with TRBJ1-2; D remains unclear. Per germline, CDR1 KGHSH and CDR2 LQKENI. This CDR3 has 13 amino acids. V lost 3 bases and J lost 0, with 5 bases in between. CDR3 amino acids: CASSPLANYGYTF. In DNA form, the CDR3 reads TGTGCCAGCTCACCTCTAGCTAACTATGGCTACACCTTC. The whole variable domain, filled in from reference TRBV18 and TRBJ1-2, reads NAGVMQNPRHLVRRRGQEARLRCSPMKGHSHVYWYRQLPEEGLKFMVYLQKENIIDESGMPKERFSAEFPKEGPSILRIQQVVRGDSAAYFCASSPLANYGYTFGSGTRLTVV.

In its sample, this clone was seen a few times. The CDR3 reads CASSAGDSRNTIYF. DNA of the CDR3: TGCGCCAGCAGCGCCGGGGACAGCCGAAACACCATATATTTT. The chain has TRBV5-1 and TRBJ1-3, with 7 bases lining up with TRBD1. Germline CDR1 and CDR2: SGHRS and YFSETQ. The V gene end was trimmed by 4 bases and the J gene end by 5 bases; junction bases not matched to a gene: 6. The CDR3 has 14 residues. Filled out from reference TRBV5-1 and TRBJ1-3, the complete variable domain reads KAGVTQTPRYLIKTRGQQVTLSCSPISGHRSVSWYQQTPGQGLQFLFEYFSETQRNKGNFPGRFSGRQFSNSRSEMNVSTLELGDSALYLCASSAGDSRNTIYFGEGSWLTVV.

The chain carries TRBV6-5 and TRBJ1-1, with TRBD1 identical over 8 bases. V dropped 8 bases and J dropped 6; count of bases not matched to a gene: 8. The CDR3 is 13 amino acids. The germline V gene encodes CDR1 MNHEY and CDR2 SVGAGI. CDR3 nucleotide sequence: TGTGCCAGCCGTAACAGGGGGGCCGCTGAAGCTTTCTTT. This gives the protein CASRNRGAAEAFF.

The chain couples TRBV6-1 to TRBJ2-1; 9 bases fit TRBD2. The CDR3 runs 14 residues. V dropped 7 bases and J dropped 3; count of bases not matched to a gene: 4. CDR1 is MNHNS and CDR2 is SASEGT in the germline V gene. The CDR3 DNA follows: TGTGCCAGCATTGGGACTAGCCTCTACAATGAGCAGTTCTTC. Its protein is CASIGTSLYNEQFF.

This clone has just one count. The chain carries TRBV6-1 and TRBJ1-2; 8 bases map to TRBD1. CDR1 is MNHNS, CDR2 SASEGT, per germline. The J segment lost 1 base and the V segment lost 2 bases, leaving 9 bases of the junction unmatched. The CDR3 extends over 17 amino acids. DNA of the CDR3: TGTGCCAGCAGTGAATCAGGGGGCCATAGAATTAACTATGGCTACACCTTC. Protein product: CASSESGGHRINYGYTF.

The rearrangement links TRBV12-5 to TRBJ2-7; perhaps TRBD1 as D (6 bases). Germline CDR1 is LGHNT and CDR2 is FRNRAP. This CDR3 comprises 14 residues. V shed 5 bases and J shed 4 bases, with 15 bases lying between them. CDR3 sequence (DNA): TGTGCTAGTGGTCGGGACACAGCACGGTACGAGCAGTACTTC. Translating gives CASGRDTARYEQYF.

This clone showed up just once. The CDR3 here is CASSLDGRGETQYF. CDR3 DNA: TGTGCCAGCAGCTTAGATGGCAGGGGAGAGACCCAGTACTTC. This rearrangement joins TRBV7-6 to TRBJ2-5, with D perhaps TRBD1 (6 bases). V lost 1 base and J 4 bases, leaving 10 bases between the germline ends. The CDR3 sequence is 14 residues long. Germline lookup yields CDR1 SGHVS and CDR2 FNYEAQ. Looking up the rest from reference TRBV7-6 and TRBJ2-5 gives the full variable domain: GAGVSQSPRYKVTKRGQDVALRCDPISGHVSLYWYRQALGQGPEFLTYFNYEAQQDKSGLPNDRFSAERPEGSISTLTIQRTEQRDSAMYRCASSLDGRGETQYFGPGTRLLVL.

The V call is TRBV5-4, the J call TRBJ1-2; D is possibly TRBD1 (5 bases). Trimming shortened V by 5 bases and J by 2 bases, and 10 bases separated the two germline ends. Germline lookup yields CDR1 SGHNT and CDR2 YYREEE (reference sequence). The CDR3 is 13 amino acids. CDR3 in amino acids: CASRLGVNYGYTF. The CDR3 nucleotides read TGTGCCAGCAGATTAGGGGTGAACTATGGCTACACCTTC.

The V call is TRBV29-1, the J call TRBJ1-1; 7 bases align to TRBD1. J was trimmed by 1 base and V by 6 bases; bases with no gene match: 5. Germline V gene data show CDR1 as SQVTM and CDR2 as ANQGSEA. The CDR3 is made up of 13 amino acids. The CDR3 DNA follows: TGCAGCGTCGACGAGGGGGCGAACACTGAAGCTTTCTTT. Its protein is CSVDEGANTEAFF. The variable domain in full, completed from reference TRBV29-1 and TRBJ1-1, reads SAVISQKPSRDICQRGTSLTIQCQVDSQVTMMFWYRQQPGQSLTLIATANQGSEATYESGFVIDKFPISRPNLTFSTLTVSNMSPEDSSIYLCSVDEGANTEAFFGQGTRLTVV.

This clone occurred a few times. The chain has TRBV6-6 and TRBJ1-5; D remains ambiguous. The germline CDR1 and CDR2 sequences are MNHNY and SVGAGI (reference sequence). CDR3 size: 12 residues. Deletions cut 4 bases from V and 6 bases from J, with 7 bases between. This CDR3 reads CASSSRGQPQHF. CDR3 nucleotide sequence: TGTGCCAGCAGTTCGCGGGGTCAGCCCCAGCATTTT.

Note on this clone: Relative to the germline gene, one junction end is altered; a read error may explain this. This chain links TRBV6-6 with TRBJ1-1; TRBD1 agrees at 7 bases. Looked up from germline, CDR1 is MNHNY and CDR2 is SVGAGI (reference sequence). The CDR3 has 13 amino acids. The CDR3 coding sequence is TGTGCCAGCAGTTCCCGGGACAGCGAACACCCAGCATTT. This sequence encodes CASSSRDSEHPAF.

The rearrangement links TRBV7-9 to TRBJ1-1; TRBD1 matches 8 bases. The germline V gene has CDR1 SEHNR and CDR2 FQNEAQ (reference sequence). The J segment lost 4 bases and the V segment lost 5 bases, leaving 9 bases of the junction unmatched. The CDR3 has 15 amino acids. The CDR3 region is CASSKGQGRSTEAFF. Written as DNA, the CDR3 is TGTGCCAGCAGCAAAGGACAGGGACGGTCCACTGAAGCTTTCTTT.